Following are 17 T cell receptor beta chains from one sample sequenced in a study of long-term antiretroviral therapy in people with HIV (dated 2022 in TCRdb). The immunoSEQ hsTCRB v3.0 assay was used at survey level resolution for TRB variable region sequencing. TCRdb provides this immuneACCESS table in a form limited to in-frame rearrangements. Some clones are lacking; in checked studies, under half of them reflect an unresolved V gene, and why the rest are absent is not known. The sample table contains under 15,000 clones; only one count was recorded for roughly 80% of them. 15% to 25% of the sample goes to the ten largest clones. Sequenced here: unsorted PBMCs, sampled 0.5 years before starting antiretroviral therapy. Source of these receptors: a middle-aged woman with HIV.

A single count supports this clone. This rearrangement joins TRBV2 to TRBJ2-5, with 7 positions matching TRBD1. Germline V gene lookup returns CDR1 SNHLY and CDR2 FYNNEI. CDR3 length: 15 residues. Trimming removed 3 bases from V and 6 bases from J; junction bases left unmatched: 10. The CDR3 bases are TGTGCCAGCAGTGAGTGGGACAGCTTTATACAGACCCAGTACTTC. Translation gives CASSEWDSFIQTQYF.

The chain recombines TRBV19 with TRBJ2-7; D ambiguous. The CDR3 sequence is 13 residues long. CDR1 and CDR2 from the germline V gene are LNHDA and SQIVND (reference sequence). V was pared by 1 base and J by 6 bases, with 10 bases between. The CDR3 DNA sequence: TGTGCCAGTAGTATAGGCAGTCAGAGCGAGCAGTACTTC. The encoded protein is CASSIGSQSEQYF.

This chain uses TRBV6-4 with TRBJ2-6; the D is unclear. Trimming left V 9 bases short and J 0 bases short, with 9 bases between. Germline V gene data show CDR1 as MRHNA and CDR2 as SNTAGT. CDR3 size: 14 residues. The CDR3 protein is CARPRSSGANVLTF. CDR3 DNA: TGTGCCAGACCGAGGAGCTCTGGGGCCAACGTCCTGACTTTC.

The chain carries TRBV10-1 and TRBJ1-2; maybe TRBD1 (6 bases). Germline CDR1 WNHNN, CDR2 SYGVQD (reference sequence). CDR3 length: 14 residues. V was pared by 3 bases and J by 6 bases, with 14 bases between. The CDR3 region is CASSDTGSPDGYTF. CDR3 nucleotide sequence: TGCGCCAGCAGTGACACAGGGTCCCCAGATGGCTACACCTTC.

The chain has TRBV5-1 and TRBJ1-2, with D perhaps TRBD1 (5 bases). Germline loops: CDR1 SGHRS, CDR2 YFSETQ. Trimming pared 1 base from V and 6 bases from J, leaving 13 bases between. The CDR3 runs 14 residues. The CDR3 DNA follows: TGCGCCAGCAGCTTGAGGCAGGGTTTGGATGGCTACACCTTC. Its protein product is CASSLRQGLDGYTF.

The chain joins TRBV29-1 to TRBJ2-2; D could derive from TRBD1 or TRBD2 (5 bases each). V was clipped by 6 bases and J by 6 bases, with 11 bases between them. Per germline, CDR1 SQVTM and CDR2 ANQGSEA. The CDR3 loop spans 12 amino acids. CDR3 sequence: CSVRLGAGELFF. The CDR3 DNA reads as TGCAGCGTACGCCTGGGGGCCGGGGAGCTGTTTTTT.

The genes are TRBV5-1 and TRBJ2-7, with a weak D call TRBD1 (5 bases). The V end was cut by 4 bases, the J end by 2 bases, with 10 bases between. Germline values: CDR1 SGHRS, CDR2 YFSETQ. The CDR3 length is 13 residues. The CDR3 region is CASSPDITYEQYF. For the CDR3, the DNA is TGCGCCAGCAGCCCGGACATCACCTACGAGCAGTACTTC.

CDR3 sequence (DNA): TGTGCCAGCAGCAGAAGGGACAGGGGATTTGGCTACACCTTC. It yields the protein CASSRRDRGFGYTF. The gene calls are TRBV7-8 and TRBJ1-2, with 10 positions matching TRBD1. Losses at the gene ends were 5 bases for V and 7 bases for J; bases not matched to a gene: 7. The CDR3 covers 14 residues. Germline CDR1 and CDR2: SGHVS and FQNEAQ.

This sequence joins TRBV29-1 and TRBJ1-2; 7 bases agree with TRBD1. J gave up 7 bases and V 8 bases, and 13 bases lay outside the gene matches. Germline V gives CDR1 SQVTM, CDR2 ANQGSEA. The CDR3 is made up of 13 amino acids. The CDR3 is CSQYGAGGSGYTF. The CDR3 DNA reads as TGCAGCCAATACGGGGCAGGGGGATCTGGCTACACCTTC.

The chain couples TRBV9 to TRBJ1-1; maybe TRBD1 (5 bases). The CDR3 is made up of 13 amino acids. Germline V gene lookup returns CDR1 SGDLS and CDR2 YYNGEE. V dropped 3 bases and J dropped 10 bases, with 16 bases sitting between them. The DNA for the CDR3 is TGTGCCAGCAGCGCGGGGGACGGTACTCGAGCTTTCTTT. Amino acids: CASSAGDGTRAFF.

By its share, this clone is hyperexpanded (1% or more). The rearrangement uses TRBV19 and TRBJ1-1, with D maybe TRBD1 (5 bases). The CDR3 totals 14 residues. Germline V gives CDR1 LNHDA, CDR2 SQIVND (reference sequence). V was shortened by 1 base and J by 1 base, with 7 bases between the two germline ends. The CDR3 here is CASSIGRGNTEAFF. The CDR3 DNA follows: TGTGCCAGTAGTATAGGTAGGGGGAACACTGAAGCTTTCTTT.

The rearrangement links TRBV11-3 to TRBJ2-3, with 7 bases aligning to TRBD2. The V gene end was trimmed by 3 bases and the J gene end by 2 bases; junction bases not matched to a gene: 8. Germline CDR1 and CDR2: SGHNT and YENEEA. The CDR3 spans 16 residues. The CDR3 is CASSFSPSGNTDTQYF. CDR3 sequence (DNA): TGTGCCAGCAGCTTCTCCCCTAGCGGAAACACAGATACGCAGTATTTT.

In nucleotides, the CDR3 is TGTGCCAGCACAGCTAGCACAGATACGCAGTATTTT. Translation: CASTASTDTQYF. This chain links TRBV7-9 with TRBJ2-3; no clear D gene. CDR1 is SEHNR and CDR2 is FQNEAQ in the germline V gene (reference sequence). CDR3 size: 12 residues. V was shortened by 7 bases and J by 0 bases, with 5 bases between the two germline ends.

The rearrangement links TRBV18 to TRBJ2-7, with TRBD1 matching 7 bases. In germline, CDR1 is KGHSH, CDR2 LQKENI. This CDR3 has 14 residues. V lost 2 bases and J lost 0; bases outside the gene matches: 1. The CDR3 nucleotides are TGTGCCAGCTCACCATGGGACAGCTCCTACGAGCAGTACTTC. Translation: CASSPWDSSYEQYF.

The chain employs TRBV5-1 and TRBJ2-1; D not certain. V was pared by 0 bases and J by 7 bases, with 11 bases between. This CDR3 is 14 amino acids long. Per the germline V gene, CDR1 is SGHRS and CDR2 is YFSETQ. CDR3 coding DNA: TGCGCCAGCAGCTTGGTACAGATGGGGAATGAGCAGTTCTTC. Translated: CASSLVQMGNEQFF.

This clone turned up a few times. The chain recombines TRBV9 with TRBJ1-4; D gene ambiguous. Germline V gene data show CDR1 as SGDLS and CDR2 as YYNGEE. The CDR3 totals 16 residues. V shed 0 bases and J shed 7 bases, with 16 bases lying between them. In DNA, the CDR3 is TGTGCCAGCAGCGTAGCTCCGGGCCTGAAAGCTGAAAAACTGTTTTTT. Encoded protein: CASSVAPGLKAEKLFF.

The chain carries TRBV5-1 and TRBJ1-4; maybe TRBD1 (5 bases). Germline CDR1 and CDR2: SGHRS and YFSETQ. Trimming left V 2 bases short and J 5 bases short, with 13 bases between. This CDR3 is 15 amino acids long. For the CDR3, the DNA is TGCGCCAGCAGCTTAGGGCAGGGAGGAAATGAAAAACTGTTTTTT. Amino acid sequence: CASSLGQGGNEKLFF.